This entry concerns a single TCR beta chain. Each CDR3 protein is one row after TCRdb ran MiXCR on the 5' RACE reads. This table has 450,000 or so distinct CDR3 sequences, roughly 25% appearing once. This sample was included in a study of T-cell memory formation after mild COVID-19. Across the whole study: TCR clusters were mostly donor specific.

This clonotype was obtained from an adult woman who had mild COVID-19 (a few samples of this study predate the infection). Cell type and time point are not known. Sequencing was done on a sample of PBMCs or a T cell subset sorted from them (not recorded which).

CDR3 in amino acids: CASSPYSERDPPGELFF. CDR3 sequence (DNA): TGTGCCAGCAGCCCCTATTCGGAGCGGGATCCTCCTGGGGAGCTGTTTTTT. The chain joins TRBV7-8 to TRBJ2-2; 7 nucleotides line up with TRBD2. J was trimmed by 8 bases and V by 5 bases; bases with no gene match: 17. Germline CDR1 is SGHVS and CDR2 is FQNEAQ. This CDR3 is built from 17 residues.